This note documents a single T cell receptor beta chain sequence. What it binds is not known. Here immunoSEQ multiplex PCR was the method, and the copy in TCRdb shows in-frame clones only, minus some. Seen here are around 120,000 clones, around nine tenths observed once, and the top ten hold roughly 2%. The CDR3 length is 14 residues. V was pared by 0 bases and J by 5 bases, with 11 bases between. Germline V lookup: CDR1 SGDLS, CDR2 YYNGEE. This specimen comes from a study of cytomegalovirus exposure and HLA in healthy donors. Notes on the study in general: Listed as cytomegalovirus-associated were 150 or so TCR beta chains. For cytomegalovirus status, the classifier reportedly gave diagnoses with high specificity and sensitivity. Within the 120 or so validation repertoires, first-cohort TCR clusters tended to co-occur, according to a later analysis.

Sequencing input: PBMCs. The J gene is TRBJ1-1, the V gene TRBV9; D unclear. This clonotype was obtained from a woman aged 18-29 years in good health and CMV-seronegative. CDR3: CASSVEGRGTEAFF. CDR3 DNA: TGTGCCAGCAGCGTAGAGGGCAGAGGGACTGAAGCTTTCTTT. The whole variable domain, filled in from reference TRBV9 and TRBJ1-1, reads DSGVTQTPKHLITATGQRVTLRCSPRSGDLSVYWYQQSLDQGLQFLIQYYNGEERAKGNILERFSAQQFPDLHSELNLSSLELGDSALYFCASSVEGRGTEAFFGQGTRLTVV.